This T cell receptor (beta chain) derives from a study of CD4 and CD8 cells across lung adenocarcinoma regions. CDR1 is MNHEY and CDR2 is SVGAGI in the germline V gene. There are 15 residues in the CDR3. Losses at the gene ends were 3 bases for V and 1 base for J; bases not matched to a gene: 4. Donors had localized lung adenocarcinoma, a non-small cell lung cancer. TCRdb ran MiXCR on the PCR reads and lists one entry per CDR3 protein. Of about 19,000 distinct CDR3 sequences listed, roughly 50% are singletons. This clonotype was counted at least ten times. V gene TRBV6-5 combines with J gene TRBJ1-1, with TRBD1 matching over 8 bases. The clonotype comes from a male donor with lung adenocarcinoma. The CD4 and CD8 labels of this study may be unreliable. The material sequenced was CD4+ T cells from the margin of a lung tumor. The CDR3 DNA reads TGTGCCAGCAGTTATTCCGGGACAGGGAACACTGAAGCTTTCTTT. Translation gives CASSYSGTGNTEAFF.